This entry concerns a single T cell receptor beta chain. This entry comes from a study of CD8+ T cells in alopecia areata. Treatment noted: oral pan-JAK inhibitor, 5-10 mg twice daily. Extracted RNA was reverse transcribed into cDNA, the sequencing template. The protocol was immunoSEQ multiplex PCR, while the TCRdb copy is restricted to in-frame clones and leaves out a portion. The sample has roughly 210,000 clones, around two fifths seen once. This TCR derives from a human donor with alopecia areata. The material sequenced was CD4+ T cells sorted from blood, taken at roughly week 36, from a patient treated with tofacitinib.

Written as DNA, the CDR3 is TGCGCCAGCAGCCAAGACCCTGCAAGGCGTCCAGATACGCAGTATTTT. Amino acid sequence: CASSQDPARRPDTQYF. This chain uses TRBV4-1 with TRBJ2-3, with D hard to call. Germline V CDR1 and CDR2: MGHRA, YSYEKL. There are 16 residues in the CDR3. V was clipped by 0 bases and J by 4 bases, with 14 bases between them.